This TCR beta chain is from a study of shared clonotypes between healthy human individuals. The authors split each subset's genomic DNA evenly across several immunoSEQ plates. The table came from immunoSEQ multiplex PCR; TCRdb's copy has only in-frame clones and leaves some out. The sample gives around 600,000 clones, roughly 97% of which show up once; roughly 0.05% is in the top ten. V lost 0 bases, J lost 6 bases, and 5 bases lay in between. This CDR3 comprises 11 residues. CDR1 and CDR2 from the germline V gene are SQVTM and ANQGSEA. The clonotype comes from a woman aged 25 to 39 in good health. The material sequenced was naive CD4+ T cells sorted from blood. Subset defined: CD45RA+ positively selected. The rearrangement links TRBV29-1 to TRBJ2-5; D may match TRBD1 or TRBD2 (5 bases each). The CDR3 sequence: CSVEEGQTQYF. Written as DNA, the CDR3 is TGCAGCGTTGAAGAGGGACAGACCCAGTACTTC.